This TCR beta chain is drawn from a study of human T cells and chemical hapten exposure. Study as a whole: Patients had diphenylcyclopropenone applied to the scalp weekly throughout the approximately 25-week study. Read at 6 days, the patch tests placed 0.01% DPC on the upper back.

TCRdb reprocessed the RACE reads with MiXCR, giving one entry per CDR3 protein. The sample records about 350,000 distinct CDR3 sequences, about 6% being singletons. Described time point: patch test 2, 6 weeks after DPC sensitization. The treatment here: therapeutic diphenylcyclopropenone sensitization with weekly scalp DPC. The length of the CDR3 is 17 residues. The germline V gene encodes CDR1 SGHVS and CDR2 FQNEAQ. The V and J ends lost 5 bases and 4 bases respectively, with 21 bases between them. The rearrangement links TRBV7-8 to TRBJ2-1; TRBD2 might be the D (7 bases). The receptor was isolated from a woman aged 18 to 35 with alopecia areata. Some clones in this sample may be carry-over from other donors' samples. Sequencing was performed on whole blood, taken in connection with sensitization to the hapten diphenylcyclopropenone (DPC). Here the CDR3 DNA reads TGTGCCAGCAGCCGCCGGGGGGCGGGGGACCGATACAATGAGCAGTTCTTC. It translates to CASSRRGAGDRYNEQFF.